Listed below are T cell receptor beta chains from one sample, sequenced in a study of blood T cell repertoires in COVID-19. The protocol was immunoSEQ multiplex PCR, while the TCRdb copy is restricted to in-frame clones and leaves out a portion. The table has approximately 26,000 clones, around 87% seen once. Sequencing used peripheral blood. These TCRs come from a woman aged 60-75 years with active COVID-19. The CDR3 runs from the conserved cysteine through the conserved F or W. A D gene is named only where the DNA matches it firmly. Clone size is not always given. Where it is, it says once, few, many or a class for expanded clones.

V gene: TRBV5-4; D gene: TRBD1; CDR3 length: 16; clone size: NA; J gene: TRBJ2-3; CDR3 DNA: TGTGCCAGCAGCGTATTGGGACAGGGAGTAGCAGATACGCAGTATTTT; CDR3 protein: CASSVLGQGVADTQYF
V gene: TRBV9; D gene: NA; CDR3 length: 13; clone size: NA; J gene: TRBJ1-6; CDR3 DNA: TGTGCCAGCAGCGTAGGCGAGAATTCACCCCTCCACTTT; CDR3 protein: CASSVGENSPLHF
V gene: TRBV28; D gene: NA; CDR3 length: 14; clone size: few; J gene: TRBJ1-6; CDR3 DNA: TGTGCCAGCAGCGCCGGACAGCCAATTCGTCCCCTCCACTTT; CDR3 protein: CASSAGQPIRPLHF
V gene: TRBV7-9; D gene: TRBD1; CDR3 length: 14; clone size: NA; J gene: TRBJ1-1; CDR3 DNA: TGTGCCAGCAGCTTAGAGGGGGCCAGGACTGAAGCTTTCTTT; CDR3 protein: CASSLEGARTEAFF
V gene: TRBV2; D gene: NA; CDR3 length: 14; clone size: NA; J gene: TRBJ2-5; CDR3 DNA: TGTGCCAGCAGTGACAGGGCGCCGGGGGTGACCCAGTACTTC; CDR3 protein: CASSDRAPGVTQYF
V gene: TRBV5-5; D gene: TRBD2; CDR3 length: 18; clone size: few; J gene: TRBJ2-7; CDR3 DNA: TGTGCCAGCAGCTTGAAGAGTCTAGCGGGAGGATTTAACTACGAGCAGTACTTC; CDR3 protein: CASSLKSLAGGFNYEQYF
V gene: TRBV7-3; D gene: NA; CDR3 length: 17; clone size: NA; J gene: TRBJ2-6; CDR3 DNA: TGTGCCAGCAGCTCCCGGACAGCCAGCTCTGGGGCCAACGTCCTGACTTTC; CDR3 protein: CASSSRTASSGANVLTF
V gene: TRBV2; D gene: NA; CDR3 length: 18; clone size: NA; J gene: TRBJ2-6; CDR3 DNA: TGTGCCAGCAGCCGCCAGTTAAATCCAGGGAACGGGGCCAACGTCCTGACTTTC; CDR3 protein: CASSRQLNPGNGANVLTF
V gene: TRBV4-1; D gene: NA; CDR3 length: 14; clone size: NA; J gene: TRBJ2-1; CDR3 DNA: TGCGCCAGCAGCCATGGCTTCACATACAATGAGCAGTTCTTC; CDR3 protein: CASSHGFTYNEQFF
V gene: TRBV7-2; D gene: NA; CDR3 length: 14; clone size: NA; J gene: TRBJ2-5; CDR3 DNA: TGTGCCAGCAGCTTCCGAGCGGGCCAAGAGACCCAGTACTTC; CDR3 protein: CASSFRAGQETQYF
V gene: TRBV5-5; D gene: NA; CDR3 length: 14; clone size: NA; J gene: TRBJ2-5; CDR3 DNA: TGTGCCAGCAGCTTGGAGGGGGATCAAGAGACCCAGTACTTC; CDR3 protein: CASSLEGDQETQYF
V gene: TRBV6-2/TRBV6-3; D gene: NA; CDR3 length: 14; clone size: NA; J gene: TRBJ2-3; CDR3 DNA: TGTGCCAGCAGTTTTCAGGGATTTACAGATACGCAGTATTTT; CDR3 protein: CASSFQGFTDTQYF
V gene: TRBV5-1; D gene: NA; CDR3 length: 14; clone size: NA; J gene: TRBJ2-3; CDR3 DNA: TGCGCCAGCAGCTTGGAGGGGAGCACAGATACGCAGTATTTT; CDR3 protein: CASSLEGSTDTQYF
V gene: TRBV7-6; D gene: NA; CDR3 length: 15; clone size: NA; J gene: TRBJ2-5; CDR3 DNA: TGTGCCAGCAGCTTGGCCGAAATGAGGGTCGAGACCCAGTACTTC; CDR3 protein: CASSLAEMRVETQYF
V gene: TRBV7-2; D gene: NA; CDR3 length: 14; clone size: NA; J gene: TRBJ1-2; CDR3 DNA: TGTGCCAGCAGCTCGAGGACATCGTGGGATGGCTACACCTTC; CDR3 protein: CASSSRTSWDGYTF
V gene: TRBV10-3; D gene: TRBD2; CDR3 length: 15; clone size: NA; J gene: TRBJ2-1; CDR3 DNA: TGTGCCATCAACCCTACGGGAGGGATAGGGAATGAGCAGTTCTTC; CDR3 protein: CAINPTGGIGNEQFF
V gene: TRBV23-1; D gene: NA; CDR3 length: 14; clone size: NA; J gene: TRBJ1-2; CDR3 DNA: TGCGCCAGCAGTCAACGACAGCCTAACTATGGCTACACCTTC; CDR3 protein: CASSQRQPNYGYTF
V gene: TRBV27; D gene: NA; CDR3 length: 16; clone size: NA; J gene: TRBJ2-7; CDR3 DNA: TGTGCCAGCAGTCCCCCGACGCTGGCAGGGCTGTACGAGCAGTACTTC; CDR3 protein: CASSPPTLAGLYEQYF